This T cell receptor beta chain is from a study of T cells in Graves' hyperthyroidism and ophthalmopathy. As for the study in general: Peripheral blood sampling occurred at initial diagnosis, before any treatment.

This clonotype was detected ten times or more. Its target is unknown. Trimming pared 0 bases from V and 10 bases from J, leaving 28 bases between. Germline V gene data show CDR1 as SNHLY and CDR2 as FYNNEI. This CDR3 has 19 residues. Amplification of TCR beta CDR3 regions was performed using RNA transcripts as template. HTBI primers were the set used in a first-round RT-PCR of the TCR CDR3. TCRdb analysed the multiplex PCR reads with MiXCR anew, one entry per CDR3 protein. The sample shows more than 650,000 distinct CDR3 sequences, 13% to 15% of them seen only once. Whole-study results and caveats: Model output signaled ophthalmopathy a median around 5.9 months ahead of onset. Patients with ophthalmopathy were separated from those with stable hyperthyroidism by a 13 V-J model. Within blood appeared most thyroid clonotypes that had expanded above 0.001.

The clonotype comes from a woman between 18 and 30 years old with Graves' hyperthyroidism. The J gene is TRBJ2-1, the V gene TRBV2; the D call may be TRBD1 or TRBD2 (7 bases each). Sequences were obtained from blood. CDR3 loop: CASSEADRIGGGRAAEQFF. In DNA form, the CDR3 reads TGTGCCAGCAGTGAAGCGGACAGGATCGGAGGGGGGAGGGCCGCGGAGCAGTTCTTC.